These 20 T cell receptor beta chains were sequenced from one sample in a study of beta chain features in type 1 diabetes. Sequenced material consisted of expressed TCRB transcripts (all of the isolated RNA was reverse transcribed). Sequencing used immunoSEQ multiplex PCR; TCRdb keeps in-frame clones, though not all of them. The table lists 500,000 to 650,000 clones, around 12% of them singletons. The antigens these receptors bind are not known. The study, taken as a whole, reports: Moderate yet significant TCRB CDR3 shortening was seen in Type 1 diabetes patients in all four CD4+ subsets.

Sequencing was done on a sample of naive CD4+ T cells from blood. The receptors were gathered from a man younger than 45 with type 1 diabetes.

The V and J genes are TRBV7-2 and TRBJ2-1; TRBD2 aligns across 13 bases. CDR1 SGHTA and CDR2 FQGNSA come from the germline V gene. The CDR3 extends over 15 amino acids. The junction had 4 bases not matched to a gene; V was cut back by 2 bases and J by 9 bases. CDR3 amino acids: CASSLTSGGATEQFF. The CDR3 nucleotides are TGTGCCAGCAGCTTAACTAGCGGGGGGGCGACTGAGCAGTTCTTC.

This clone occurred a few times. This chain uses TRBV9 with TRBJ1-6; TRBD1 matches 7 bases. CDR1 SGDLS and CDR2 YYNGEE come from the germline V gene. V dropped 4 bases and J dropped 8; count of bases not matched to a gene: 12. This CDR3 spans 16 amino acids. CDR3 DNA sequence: TGTGCCAGCAGCCCCCGACAGGGAAACGGGGATTCACCCCTCCACTTT. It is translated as CASSPRQGNGDSPLHF.

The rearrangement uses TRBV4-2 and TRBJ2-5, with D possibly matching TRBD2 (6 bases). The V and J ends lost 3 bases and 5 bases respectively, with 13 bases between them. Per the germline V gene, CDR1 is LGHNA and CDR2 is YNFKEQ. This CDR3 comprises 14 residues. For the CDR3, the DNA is TGTGCCAGCAGCCACGGGACTTTTCGGGAGACCCAGTACTTC. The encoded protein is CASSHGTFRETQYF.

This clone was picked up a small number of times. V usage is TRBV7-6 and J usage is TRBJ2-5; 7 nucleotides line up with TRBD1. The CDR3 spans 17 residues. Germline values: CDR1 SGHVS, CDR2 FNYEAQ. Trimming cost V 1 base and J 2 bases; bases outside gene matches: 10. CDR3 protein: CASSLGTGRILQETQYF. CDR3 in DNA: TGTGCCAGCAGCTTAGGGACAGGACGGATTCTTCAAGAGACCCAGTACTTC. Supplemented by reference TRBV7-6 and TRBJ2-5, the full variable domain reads GAGVSQSPRYKVTKRGQDVALRCDPISGHVSLYWYRQALGQGPEFLTYFNYEAQQDKSGLPNDRFSAERPEGSISTLTIQRTEQRDSAMYRCASSLGTGRILQETQYFGPGTRLLVL.

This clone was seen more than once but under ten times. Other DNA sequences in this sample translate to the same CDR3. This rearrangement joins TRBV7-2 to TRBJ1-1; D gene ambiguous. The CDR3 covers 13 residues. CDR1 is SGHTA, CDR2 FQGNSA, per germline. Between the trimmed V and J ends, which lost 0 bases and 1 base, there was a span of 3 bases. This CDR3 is CASSLAQNTEAFF. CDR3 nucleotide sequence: TGTGCCAGCAGCTTAGCACAGAACACTGAAGCTTTCTTT.

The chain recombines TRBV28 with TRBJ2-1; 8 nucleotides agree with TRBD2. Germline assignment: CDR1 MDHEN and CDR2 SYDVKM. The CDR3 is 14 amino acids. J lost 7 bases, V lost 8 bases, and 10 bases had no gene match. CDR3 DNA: TGTGCCAGCTCCTCGGGGGGGGAGAGAAATGAGCAGTTCTTC. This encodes CASSSGGERNEQFF.

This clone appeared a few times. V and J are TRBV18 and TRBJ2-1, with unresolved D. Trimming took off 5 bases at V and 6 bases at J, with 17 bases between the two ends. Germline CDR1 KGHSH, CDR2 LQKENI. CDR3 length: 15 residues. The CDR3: CASSDIGPPLNEQFF. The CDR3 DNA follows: TGTGCCAGCTCAGATATTGGGCCCCCTCTCAATGAGCAGTTCTTC. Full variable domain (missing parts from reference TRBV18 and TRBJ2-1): NAGVMQNPRHLVRRRGQEARLRCSPMKGHSHVYWYRQLPEEGLKFMVYLQKENIIDESGMPKERFSAEFPKEGPSILRIQQVVRGDSAAYFCASSDIGPPLNEQFFGPGTRLTVL.

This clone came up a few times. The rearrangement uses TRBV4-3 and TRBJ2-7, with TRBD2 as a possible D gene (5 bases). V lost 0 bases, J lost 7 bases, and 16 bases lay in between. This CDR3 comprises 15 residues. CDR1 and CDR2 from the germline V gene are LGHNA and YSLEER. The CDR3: CASSQDRSGVWEQYF. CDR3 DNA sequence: TGCGCCAGCAGCCAAGACCGGTCCGGGGTTTGGGAGCAGTACTTC.

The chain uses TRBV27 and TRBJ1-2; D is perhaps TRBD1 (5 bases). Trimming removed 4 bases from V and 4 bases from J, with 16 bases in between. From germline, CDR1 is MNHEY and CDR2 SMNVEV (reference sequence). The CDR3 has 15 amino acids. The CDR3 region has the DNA TGTGCCAGCAGTTACGCCGCAGGGCTTCCCTATGGCTACACCTTC. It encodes CASSYAAGLPYGYTF.

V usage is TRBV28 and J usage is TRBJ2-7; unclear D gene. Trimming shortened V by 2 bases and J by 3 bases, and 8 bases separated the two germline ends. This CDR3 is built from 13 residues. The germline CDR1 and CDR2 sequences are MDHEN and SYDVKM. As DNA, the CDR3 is TGTGCCAGCAGTTTAAAGGGATACTACGAGCAGTACTTC. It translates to CASSLKGYYEQYF.

CDR3 loop: CVTRGQGRDSPLHF. CDR3 in DNA: TGTGTCACCCGGGGACAGGGAAGAGATTCACCCCTCCACTTT. The rearrangement uses TRBV11-2 and TRBJ1-6, with 9 bases fitting TRBD1. The CDR3 runs 14 residues. CDR1 and CDR2 from the germline V gene are SGHAT and FQNNGV.

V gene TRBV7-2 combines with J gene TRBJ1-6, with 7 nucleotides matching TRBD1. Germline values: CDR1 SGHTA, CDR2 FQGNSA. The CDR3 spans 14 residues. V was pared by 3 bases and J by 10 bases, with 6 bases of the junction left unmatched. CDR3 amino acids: CASSFGQGGSPLHF. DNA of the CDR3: TGTGCCAGCAGCTTCGGGCAGGGGGGCTCACCCCTCCACTTT.

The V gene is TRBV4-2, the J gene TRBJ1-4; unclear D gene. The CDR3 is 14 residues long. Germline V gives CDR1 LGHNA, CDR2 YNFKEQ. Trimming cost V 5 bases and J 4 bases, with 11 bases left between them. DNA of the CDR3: TGTGCCAGCAGCTACTCGCCCTTTAATGAAAAACTGTTTTTT. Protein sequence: CASSYSPFNEKLFF.

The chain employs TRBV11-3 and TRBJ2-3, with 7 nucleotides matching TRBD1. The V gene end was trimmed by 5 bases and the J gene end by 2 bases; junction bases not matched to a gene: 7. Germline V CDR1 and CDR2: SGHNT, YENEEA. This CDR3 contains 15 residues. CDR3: CASSPSTGNTDTQYF. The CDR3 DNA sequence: TGTGCCAGCAGCCCGTCGACAGGGAACACAGATACGCAGTATTTT.

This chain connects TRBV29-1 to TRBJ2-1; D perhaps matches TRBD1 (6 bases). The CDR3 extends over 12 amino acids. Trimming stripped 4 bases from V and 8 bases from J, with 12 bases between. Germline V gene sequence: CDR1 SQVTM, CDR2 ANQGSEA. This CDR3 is CSVGGGVDEQFF. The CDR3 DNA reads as TGCAGCGTTGGAGGGGGTGTCGATGAGCAGTTCTTC.

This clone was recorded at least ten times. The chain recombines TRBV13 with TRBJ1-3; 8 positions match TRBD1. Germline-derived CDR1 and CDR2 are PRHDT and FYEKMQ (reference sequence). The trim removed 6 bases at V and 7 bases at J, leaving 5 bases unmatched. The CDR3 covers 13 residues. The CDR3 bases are TGTGCCAGCAGGGTGACAGGGGAGAACACCATATATTTT. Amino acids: CASRVTGENTIYF.

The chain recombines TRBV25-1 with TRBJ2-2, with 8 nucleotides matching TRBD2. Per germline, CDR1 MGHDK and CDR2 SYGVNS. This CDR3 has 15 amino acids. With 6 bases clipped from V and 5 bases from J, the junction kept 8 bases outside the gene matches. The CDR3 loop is CASSNRRGVTGELFF. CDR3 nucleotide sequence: TGTGCCAGCAGCAACCGGCGGGGGGTTACCGGGGAGCTGTTTTTT.

The CDR3 here is CASSSGQTSLYEQYF. The CDR3 DNA sequence: TGTGCCAGCAGTTCGGGACAGACGAGTCTCTACGAGCAGTACTTC. J is TRBJ2-7 and V is TRBV28, with 7 bases that match TRBD1. Germline CDR1 and CDR2: MDHEN and SYDVKM. V trimming: 4 bases; J trimming: 3 bases; junction bases outside the gene matches: 9. The CDR3 has 15 residues.

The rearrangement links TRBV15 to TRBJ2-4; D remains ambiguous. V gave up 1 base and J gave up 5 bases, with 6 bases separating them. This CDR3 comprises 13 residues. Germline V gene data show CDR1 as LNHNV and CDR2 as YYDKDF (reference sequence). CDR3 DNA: TGTGCCACCAGCAGAGGACGGGAAAACATTCAGTACTTC. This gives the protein CATSRGRENIQYF.

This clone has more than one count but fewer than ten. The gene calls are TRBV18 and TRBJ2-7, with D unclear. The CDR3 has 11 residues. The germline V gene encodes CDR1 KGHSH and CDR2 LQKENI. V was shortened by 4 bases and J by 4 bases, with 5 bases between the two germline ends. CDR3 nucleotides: TGTGCCAGCTCACTTGAGTACGAGCAGTACTTC. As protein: CASSLEYEQYF.